The 14 T cell receptor beta chains in this list originate from one sample, sequenced in a study of beta chain features in type 1 diabetes. Notes on the study in general: For Type 1 diabetes patients, all four CD4+ subsets carried TCRB CDR3s that were moderately but significantly shorter.

Expressed TCRB transcripts got sequenced, as all isolated RNA was reverse transcribed. The table came from immunoSEQ multiplex PCR; TCRdb's copy has only in-frame clones and leaves some out. The table has about 650,000 clones, around 12% seen once; the top ten hold around 0.12%. No antigen is known for these receptors. The sample consisted of naive CD4+ T cells from blood. The source of these receptors is a man aged 30 to 45 with type 1 diabetes.

V usage is TRBV11-3 and J usage is TRBJ2-1; D is unresolved. The CDR3 totals 13 residues. Germline V CDR1 and CDR2: SGHNT, YENEEA. The V end lost 1 base, the J end lost 3 bases, and 4 bases lay between the germline ends. The CDR3 is CASSLAHYNEQFF. The CDR3 bases are TGTGCCAGCAGCTTAGCCCACTACAATGAGCAGTTCTTC. The variable domain in full, completed from reference TRBV11-3 and TRBJ2-1, reads EAGVVQSPRYKIIEKKQPVAFWCNPISGHNTLYWYLQNLGQGPELLIRYENEEAVDDSQLPKDRFSAERLKGVDSTLKIQPAELGDSAVYLCASSLAHYNEQFFGPGTRLTVL.

The V gene is TRBV4-1, the J gene TRBJ1-6; 8 nucleotides line up with TRBD1. The trim removed 8 bases at V and 8 bases at J, leaving 5 bases unmatched. The CDR3 loop spans 13 amino acids. Germline assignment: CDR1 MGHRA and CDR2 YSYEKL. The CDR3 here is CASGGQGYSPLHF. The CDR3 DNA follows: TGCGCCAGCGGTGGACAGGGATATTCACCCCTCCACTTT.

This sequence joins TRBV30 and TRBJ1-2; possible D gene TRBD1, 6 bases. The CDR3 totals 12 residues. V dropped 3 bases and J dropped 8 bases, with 13 bases sitting between them. Germline V gene lookup returns CDR1 GTSNPN and CDR2 SVGIG (reference sequence). The CDR3 sequence is CAWREDSGGYTF. CDR3 DNA sequence: TGTGCCTGGAGAGAGGACAGTGGAGGCTACACCTTC.

A few counts support this clone. The chain recombines TRBV2 with TRBJ1-2; the D is unclear. The ends were cut back, 7 bases at V and 5 bases at J, with 8 bases in the middle. The CDR3 length is 11 residues. Per germline, CDR1 SNHLY and CDR2 FYNNEI. The CDR3 coding sequence is TGTGCCAGCACTCGGGAATATGGCTACACCTTC. Translated: CASTREYGYTF. Supplemented by reference TRBV2 and TRBJ1-2, the full variable domain reads EPEVTQTPSHQVTQMGQEVILRCVPISNHLYFYWYRQILGQKVEFLVSFYNNEISEKSEIFDDQFSVERPDGSNFTLKIRSTKLEDSAMYFCASTREYGYTFGSGTRLTVV.

The V call is TRBV10-3, the J call TRBJ2-1, with D perhaps TRBD2 (5 bases). The V end lost 7 bases, the J end lost 0 bases, and 10 bases lay between the germline ends. In germline, CDR1 is ENHRY, CDR2 SYGVKD. There are 14 residues in the CDR3. CDR3: CAITRGSSYNEQFF. The CDR3 DNA sequence: TGTGCCATCACCCGGGGTTCCTCCTACAATGAGCAGTTCTTC.

V usage is TRBV2 and J usage is TRBJ2-4; D not certain. V lost 2 bases, J lost 8 bases, and 16 bases lay in between. Germline CDR1 is SNHLY and CDR2 is FYNNEI. The CDR3 loop spans 15 amino acids. DNA of the CDR3: TGTGCCAGCAGTGAATATGAACAAGCATGGGACATTCAGTACTTC. This encodes CASSEYEQAWDIQYF.

This clone was observed a handful of times. V is TRBV4-3 and J is TRBJ2-6; D gene uncertain. Germline values: CDR1 LGHNA, CDR2 YSLEER. The CDR3 consists of 18 residues. V was shortened by 0 bases and J by 6 bases, with 18 bases between the two germline ends. CDR3 residues: CASSQDTRYGTMANVLTF. Written as DNA, the CDR3 is TGCGCCAGCAGCCAAGATACCCGCTACGGAACCATGGCCAACGTCCTGACTTTC.

The sample holds a few counts of this clone. The chain carries TRBV5-1 and TRBJ2-1; 7 bases align to TRBD1. The germline CDR1 and CDR2 sequences are SGHRS and YFSETQ. With V trimmed by 4 bases and J by 5 bases, 6 bases remained unmatched. The CDR3 extends over 14 amino acids. For the CDR3, the DNA is TGCGCCAGCAGCCGGGACAGCCGAGACAATGAGCAGTTCTTC. Protein: CASSRDSRDNEQFF.

This chain connects TRBV19 to TRBJ1-2; D is unclear. Trimming stripped 6 bases from V and 5 bases from J, with 7 bases between. Germline V CDR1 and CDR2: LNHDA, SQIVND (reference sequence). The CDR3 is 11 residues long. Here the CDR3 reads CASRSFYGYTF. CDR3 nucleotide sequence: TGTGCCAGTAGAAGCTTTTATGGCTACACCTTC.

This chain links TRBV20-1 with TRBJ1-6; D is undetermined. V lost 4 bases to trimming and J lost 7 bases, with 5 bases between them. In germline, CDR1 is DFQATT, CDR2 SNEGSKA (reference sequence). This CDR3 spans 11 amino acids. The CDR3 DNA is TGCAGTGCTACCGAAAATTCACCCCTCCACTTT. It is translated as CSATENSPLHF.

The rearrangement joins TRBV4-3 to TRBJ2-1; 11 nucleotides agree with TRBD1. This CDR3 has 17 amino acids. The germline V gene encodes CDR1 LGHNA and CDR2 YSLEER. Trimming cost V 4 bases and J 1 base; bases outside gene matches: 6. The CDR3 sequence is CASSPRTGGKSYNEQFF. CDR3 nucleotides: TGCGCCAGCAGCCCACGGACAGGGGGCAAATCCTACAATGAGCAGTTCTTC.

This clone appeared a few times. The rearrangement uses TRBV4-3 and TRBJ1-1; D might be TRBD1 (5 bases). The CDR3 runs to 15 residues. CDR1 LGHNA and CDR2 YSLEER come from the germline V gene. The V and J ends lost 0 bases and 3 bases respectively, with 11 bases between them. CDR3 in DNA: TGCGCCAGCAGCCAAGAACCCCAGGGTTACACTGAAGCTTTCTTT. It translates to CASSQEPQGYTEAFF.

V is TRBV11-3 and J is TRBJ2-5; D ambiguous. Germline CDR1 is SGHNT and CDR2 is YENEEA. The CDR3 is made up of 13 amino acids. V lost 4 bases to trimming and J lost 1 base, with 7 bases between them. The CDR3 here is CASSSRPQETQYF. The CDR3 DNA sequence: TGTGCCAGCAGCTCCCGACCCCAAGAGACCCAGTACTTC.

This clone has a handful of counts. The V gene is TRBV6-5, the J gene TRBJ1-1, with 9 bases aligning to TRBD1. The V gene end was trimmed by 5 bases and the J gene end by 2 bases; junction bases not matched to a gene: 6. The CDR3 totals 15 residues. Germline V gives CDR1 MNHEY, CDR2 SVGAGI. CDR3 sequence (DNA): TGTGCCAGCAGTCACGACAGGGGGAGAAACACTGAAGCTTTCTTT. It codes for CASSHDRGRNTEAFF.